This is a list of T cell receptor beta chains from one sample in a study of blood T cell repertoires in COVID-19. Produced via immunoSEQ multiplex PCR; TCRdb's table is partial and in-frame only. Found here are about 200,000 clones, 90% of them singletons; the top ten hold 0.5% to 0.75%. Sequencing was carried out using peripheral blood. All receptors come from a man aged 50 or older with acute or convalescent COVID-19. The CDR3 runs from the conserved cysteine through the conserved F or W. A D gene is named only where the DNA matches it firmly. A clone size is listed for some rows: how often the clone was seen (once, few, many), or a class if it is expanded.

cdr3_aa cdr3_nt v_call d_call j_call clone_size cdr3_length
CASSPTSTGRAEAFF TGCGCCAGCAGCCCGACAAGCACAGGGAGGGCTGAAGCTTTCTTT TRBV4-1 . TRBJ1-1 . 15
CASSMMAFETQYF TGTGCCAGTAGTATGATGGCCTTCGAGACCCAGTACTTC TRBV19 . TRBJ2-5 . 13
CASSPGDRADEKLFF TGTGCCAGCAGCCCCGGGGACAGGGCGGACGAAAAACTGTTTTTT TRBV9 TRBD1 TRBJ1-4 . 15
CASSFNGDSYEQYF TGTGCCAGCAGCTTTAACGGGGACAGTTACGAGCAGTACTTC TRBV11-3 TRBD1 TRBJ2-7 . 14
CASSRQGPGTNEKLFF TGCGCCAGCAGCAGGCAGGGGCCAGGGACTAATGAAAAACTGTTTTTT TRBV5-1 . TRBJ1-4 . 16
CASRPGGANEQFF TGTGCCAGCAGACCTGGGGGGGCCAATGAGCAGTTCTTC TRBV5-4 . TRBJ2-1 . 13
CASSFGAGGPVTQYF TGTGCCAGCAGCTTCGGAGCGGGGGGGCCGGTGACCCAGTACTTC TRBV7-9 TRBD2 TRBJ2-5 . 15
CAWSRTGVRNTIYF TGTGCCTGGAGTCGGACAGGGGTGCGGAACACCATATATTTT TRBV30 TRBD1 TRBJ1-3 . 14
CASSQQGAWETQYF TGTGCCAGCAGCCAACAGGGGGCTTGGGAGACCCAGTACTTC TRBV11-2 TRBD1 TRBJ2-5 . 14
CASGFVSGSAGELFF TGTGCTAGTGGTTTTGTTAGCGGGAGTGCCGGGGAGCTGTTTTTT TRBV12-5 TRBD2 TRBJ2-2 . 15
CASNPIDRTTGELFF TGTGCCAGTAACCCGATTGACAGGACCACCGGGGAGCTGTTTTTT TRBV19 . TRBJ2-2 . 15
CASSDGDSPLHF TGTGCCAGCAGCGACGGGGATTCACCCCTCCACTTT TRBV12-3/TRBV12-4 . TRBJ1-6 . 12
CALHSGRTYEQYF TGTGCCCTGCATAGCGGGAGGACCTACGAGCAGTACTTC TRBV30 TRBD2 TRBJ2-7 . 13
CASSPDRDQPQHF TGTGCCAGCAGCCCCGACAGGGATCAGCCCCAGCATTTT TRBV4-2 TRBD1 TRBJ1-5 once 13
CASSLGTSGGQGELFF TGTGCCAGCAGCTTAGGGACTAGCGGGGGCCAGGGGGAGCTGTTTTTT TRBV11-2 TRBD2 TRBJ2-2 . 16